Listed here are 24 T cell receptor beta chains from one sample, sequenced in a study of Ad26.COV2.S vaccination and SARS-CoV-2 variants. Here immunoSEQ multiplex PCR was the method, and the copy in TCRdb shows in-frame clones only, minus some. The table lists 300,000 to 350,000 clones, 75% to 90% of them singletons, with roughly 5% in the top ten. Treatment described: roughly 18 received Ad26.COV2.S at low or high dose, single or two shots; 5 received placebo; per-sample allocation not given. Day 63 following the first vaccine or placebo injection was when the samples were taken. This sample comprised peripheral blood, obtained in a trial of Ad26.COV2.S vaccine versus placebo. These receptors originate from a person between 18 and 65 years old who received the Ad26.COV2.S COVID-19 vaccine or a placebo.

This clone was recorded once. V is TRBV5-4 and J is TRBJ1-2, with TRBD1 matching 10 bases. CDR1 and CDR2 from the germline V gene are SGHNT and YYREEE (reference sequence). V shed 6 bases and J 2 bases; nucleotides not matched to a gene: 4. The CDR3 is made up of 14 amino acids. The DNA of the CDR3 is TGTGCCAGCAAAGACAGGGGGCAGAACTATGGCTACACCTTC. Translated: CASKDRGQNYGYTF.

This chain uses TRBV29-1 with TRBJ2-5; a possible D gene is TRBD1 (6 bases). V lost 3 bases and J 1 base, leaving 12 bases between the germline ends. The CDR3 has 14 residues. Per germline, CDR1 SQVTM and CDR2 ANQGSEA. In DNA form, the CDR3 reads TGCAGCGTTGATTTGGGCAGGGGCCAAGAGACCCAGTACTTC. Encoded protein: CSVDLGRGQETQYF.

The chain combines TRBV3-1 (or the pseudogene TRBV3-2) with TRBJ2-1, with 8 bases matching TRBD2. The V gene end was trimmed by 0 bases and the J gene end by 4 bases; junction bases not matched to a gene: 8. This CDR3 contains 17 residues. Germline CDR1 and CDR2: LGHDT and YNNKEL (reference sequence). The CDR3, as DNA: TGTGCCAGCAGCCAAGAGCAACTCGGGACTAGATACAATGAGCAGTTCTTC. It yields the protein CASSQEQLGTRYNEQFF.

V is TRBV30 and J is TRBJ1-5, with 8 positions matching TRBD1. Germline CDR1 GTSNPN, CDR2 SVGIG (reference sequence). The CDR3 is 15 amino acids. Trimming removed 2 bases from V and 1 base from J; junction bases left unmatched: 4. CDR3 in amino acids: CAWSSDRVSNQPQHF. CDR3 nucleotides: TGTGCCTGGAGTTCGGACAGGGTGAGCAATCAGCCCCAGCATTTT. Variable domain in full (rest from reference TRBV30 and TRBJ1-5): SQTIHQWPATLVQPVGSPLSLECTVEGTSNPNLYWYRQAAGRGLQLLFYSVGIGQISSEVPQNLSASRPQDRQFILSSKKLLLSDSGFYLCAWSSDRVSNQPQHFGDGTRLSIL.

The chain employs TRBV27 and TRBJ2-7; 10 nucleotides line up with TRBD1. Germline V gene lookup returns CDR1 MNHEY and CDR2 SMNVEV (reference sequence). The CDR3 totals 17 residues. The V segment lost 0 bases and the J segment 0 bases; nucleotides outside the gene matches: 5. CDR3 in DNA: TGTGCCAGCAGTTTATCGTTAGGGGACAGGGGCTCCTACGAGCAGTACTTC. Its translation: CASSLSLGDRGSYEQYF.

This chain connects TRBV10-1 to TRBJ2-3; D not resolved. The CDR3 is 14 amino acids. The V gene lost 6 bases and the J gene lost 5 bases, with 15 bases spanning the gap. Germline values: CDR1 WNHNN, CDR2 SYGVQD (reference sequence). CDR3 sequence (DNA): TGCGCCAGCAGAACAGTAGGATGGGAAGATACGCAGTATTTT. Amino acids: CASRTVGWEDTQYF.

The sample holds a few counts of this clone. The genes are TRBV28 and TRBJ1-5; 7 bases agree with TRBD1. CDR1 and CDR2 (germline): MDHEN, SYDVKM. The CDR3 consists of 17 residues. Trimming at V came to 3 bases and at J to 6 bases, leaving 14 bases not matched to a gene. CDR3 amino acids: CASSFPPLNDRVQPQHF. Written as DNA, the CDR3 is TGTGCCAGCAGTTTCCCACCTTTGAATGACAGGGTTCAGCCCCAGCATTTT.

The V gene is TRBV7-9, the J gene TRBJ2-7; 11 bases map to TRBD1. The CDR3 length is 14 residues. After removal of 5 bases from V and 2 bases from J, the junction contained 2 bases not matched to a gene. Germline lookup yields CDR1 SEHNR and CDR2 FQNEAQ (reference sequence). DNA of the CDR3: TGTGCCAGCAGCCCGGGACAGGGGGCCTACGAGCAGTACTTC. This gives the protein CASSPGQGAYEQYF.

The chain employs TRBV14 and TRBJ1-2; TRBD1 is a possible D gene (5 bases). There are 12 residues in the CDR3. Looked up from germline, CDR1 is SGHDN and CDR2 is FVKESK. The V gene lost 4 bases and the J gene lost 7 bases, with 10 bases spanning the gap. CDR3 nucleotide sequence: TGTGCCAGCAGCCCGGGACCTACTGGCTACACCTTC. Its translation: CASSPGPTGYTF.

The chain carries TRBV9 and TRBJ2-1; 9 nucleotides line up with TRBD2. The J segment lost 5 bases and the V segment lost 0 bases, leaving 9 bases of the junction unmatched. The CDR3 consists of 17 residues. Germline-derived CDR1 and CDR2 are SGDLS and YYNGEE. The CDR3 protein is CASSVATGVAGDNEQFF. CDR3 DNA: TGTGCCAGCAGCGTAGCTACTGGGGTAGCGGGGGACAATGAGCAGTTCTTC.

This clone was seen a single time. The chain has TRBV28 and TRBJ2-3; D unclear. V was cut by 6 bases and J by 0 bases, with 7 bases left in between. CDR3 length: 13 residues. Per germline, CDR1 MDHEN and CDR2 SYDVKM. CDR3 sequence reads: CASSPSSTDTQYF. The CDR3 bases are TGTGCCAGCAGCCCATCTAGCACAGATACGCAGTATTTT.

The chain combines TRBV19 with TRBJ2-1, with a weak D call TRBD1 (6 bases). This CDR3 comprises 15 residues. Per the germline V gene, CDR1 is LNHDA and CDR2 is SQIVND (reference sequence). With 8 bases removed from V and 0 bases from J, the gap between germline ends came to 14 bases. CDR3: CASREDRSSYNEQFF. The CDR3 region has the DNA TGTGCCAGTCGGGAAGACAGGAGCTCCTACAATGAGCAGTTCTTC.

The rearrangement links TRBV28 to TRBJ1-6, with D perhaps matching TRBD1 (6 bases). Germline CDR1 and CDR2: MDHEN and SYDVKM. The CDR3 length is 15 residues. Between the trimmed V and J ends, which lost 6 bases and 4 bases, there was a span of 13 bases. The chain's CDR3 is CASRGGQIYNSPLHF. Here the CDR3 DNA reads TGTGCCAGCAGAGGCGGACAGATTTATAATTCACCCCTCCACTTT.

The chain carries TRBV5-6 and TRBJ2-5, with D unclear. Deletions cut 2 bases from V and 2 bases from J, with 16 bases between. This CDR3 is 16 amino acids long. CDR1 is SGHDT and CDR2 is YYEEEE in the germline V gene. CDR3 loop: CASSLSLTSKQETQYF. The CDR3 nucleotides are TGTGCCAGCAGCTTATCTTTGACAAGTAAACAAGAGACCCAGTACTTC.

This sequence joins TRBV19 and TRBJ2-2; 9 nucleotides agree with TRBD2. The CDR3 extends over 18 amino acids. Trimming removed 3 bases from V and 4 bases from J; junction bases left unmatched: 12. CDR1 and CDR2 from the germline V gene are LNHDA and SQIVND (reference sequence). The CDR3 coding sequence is TGTGCCAGTAGTATCGGAAGCCTCAAGCGGGAGGCCACCGGGGAGCTGTTTTTT. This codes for CASSIGSLKREATGELFF.

Written as DNA, the CDR3 is TGCGCCAGCAGCTTGGTGGACGGATCTAACTATGGCTACACCTTC. This translates into CASSLVDGSNYGYTF. The chain couples TRBV5-1 to TRBJ1-2; D not resolved. The CDR3 spans 15 residues. Trimming left V 0 bases short and J 0 bases short, with 9 bases between. Looked up from germline, CDR1 is SGHRS and CDR2 is YFSETQ.

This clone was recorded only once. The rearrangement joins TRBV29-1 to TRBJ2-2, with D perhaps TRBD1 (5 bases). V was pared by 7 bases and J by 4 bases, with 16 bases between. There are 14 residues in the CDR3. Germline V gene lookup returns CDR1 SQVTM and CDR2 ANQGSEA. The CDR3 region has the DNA TGCAGCGCCAAGGGGAACCTACGCACCGGGGAGCTGTTTTTT. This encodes CSAKGNLRTGELFF.

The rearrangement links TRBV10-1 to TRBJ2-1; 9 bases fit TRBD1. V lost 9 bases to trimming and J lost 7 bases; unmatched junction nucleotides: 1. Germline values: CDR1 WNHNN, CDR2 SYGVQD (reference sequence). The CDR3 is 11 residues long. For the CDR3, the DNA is TGCGCCAGTGGGACAGGGAATGAGCAGTTCTTC. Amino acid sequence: CASGTGNEQFF.

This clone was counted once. CDR3 in amino acids: CASSLAPAPNTEAFF. CDR3 bases: TGCGCCAGCAGCTTGGCTCCGGCGCCGAACACTGAAGCTTTCTTT. The chain employs TRBV5-1 and TRBJ1-1; D is unresolved. CDR3 length: 15 residues. Trimming pared 0 bases from V and 1 base from J, leaving 10 bases between. Germline values: CDR1 SGHRS, CDR2 YFSETQ.

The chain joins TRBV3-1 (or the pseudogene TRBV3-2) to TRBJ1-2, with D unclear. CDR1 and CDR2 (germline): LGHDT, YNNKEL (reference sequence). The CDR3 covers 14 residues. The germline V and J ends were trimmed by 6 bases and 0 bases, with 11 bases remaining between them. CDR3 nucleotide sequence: TGTGCCAGCAGTTCGGGCCCGACTAACTATGGCTACACCTTC. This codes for CASSSGPTNYGYTF.

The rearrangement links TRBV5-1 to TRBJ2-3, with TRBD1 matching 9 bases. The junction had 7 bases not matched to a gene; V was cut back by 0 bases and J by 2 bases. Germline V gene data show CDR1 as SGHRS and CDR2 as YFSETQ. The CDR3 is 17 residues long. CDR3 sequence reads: CASSLEPGQGYTDTQYF. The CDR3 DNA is TGCGCCAGCAGCTTGGAACCGGGACAGGGCTACACAGATACGCAGTATTTT.

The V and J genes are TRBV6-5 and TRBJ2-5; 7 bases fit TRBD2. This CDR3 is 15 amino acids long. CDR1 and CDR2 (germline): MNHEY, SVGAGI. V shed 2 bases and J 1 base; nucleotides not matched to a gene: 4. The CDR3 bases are TGTGCCAGCAGTTACGGGGGGGAGCCCCAAGAGACCCAGTACTTC. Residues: CASSYGGEPQETQYF.

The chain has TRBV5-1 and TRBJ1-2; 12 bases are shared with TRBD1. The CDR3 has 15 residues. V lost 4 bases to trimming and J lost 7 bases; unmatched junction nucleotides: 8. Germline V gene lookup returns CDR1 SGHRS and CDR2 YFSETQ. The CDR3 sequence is CASSLSGDRGPGYTF. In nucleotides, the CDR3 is TGCGCCAGCAGCCTGTCCGGGGACAGGGGGCCTGGCTACACCTTC.

CDR3: CASSATGIQETQYF. CDR3 sequence (DNA): TGTGCCAGCAGCGCTACAGGGATCCAAGAGACCCAGTACTTC. The chain joins TRBV2 to TRBJ2-5; D may be TRBD1 (6 bases). V was trimmed by 6 bases and J by 1 base, leaving 12 bases between them. Germline CDR1 and CDR2: SNHLY and FYNNEI. The CDR3 is 14 residues long.